These 7 T cell receptor beta chains were all obtained from the same sample, sequenced in a study of cytomegalovirus exposure and HLA in healthy donors. The protocol was immunoSEQ multiplex PCR, while the TCRdb copy is restricted to in-frame clones and leaves out a portion. Among some 63,000 clones listed, roughly 90% were seen once. The sample was PBMCs. Receptors were obtained from a woman younger than 30 in good health and CMV-seronegative.

The chain carries TRBV5-1 and TRBJ2-2; TRBD2 matches at 7 bases. The CDR3 length is 16 residues. The ends lost 0 bases at V and 1 base at J; junction bases unmatched: 3. Germline CDR1 and CDR2: SGHRS and YFSETQ. The CDR3 reads CASSLDLAVNTGELFF. In DNA form, the CDR3 reads TGCGCCAGCAGCTTGGACCTAGCGGTGAACACCGGGGAGCTGTTTTTT.

The gene calls are TRBV2 and TRBJ2-7; 7 nucleotides align to TRBD1. Losses at the gene ends were 7 bases for V and 7 bases for J; bases not matched to a gene: 10. Germline lookup yields CDR1 SNHLY and CDR2 FYNNEI. The CDR3 has 13 residues. The CDR3 region is CASTLTGVAEQYF. CDR3 coding DNA: TGTGCCAGCACCCTAACAGGGGTTGCGGAGCAGTACTTC.

This chain links TRBV7-2 with TRBJ1-2; 11 bases agree with TRBD1. The germline V gene has CDR1 SGHTA and CDR2 FQGNSA. There are 16 residues in the CDR3. V shed 1 base, J shed 7 bases, and the junction held 8 bases outside the gene matches. CDR3 bases: TGTGCCAGCAGCTTAGTGAGCTCGGACAGGGGGCTTGGCTACACCTTC. Amino acid sequence: CASSLVSSDRGLGYTF.

V gene TRBV30 combines with J gene TRBJ1-2; 9 bases fit TRBD1. From germline, CDR1 is GTSNPN and CDR2 SVGIG (reference sequence). The CDR3 sequence is 14 residues long. Losses at the gene ends were 5 bases for V and 8 bases for J; bases not matched to a gene: 12. CDR3 residues: CAWDPGQGRMGYTF. The DNA for the CDR3 is TGTGCCTGGGACCCGGGACAGGGTCGCATGGGCTACACCTTC.

This clone appeared a few times. The J gene is TRBJ2-2, the V gene TRBV4-2, with 8 bases aligning to TRBD2. V shed 9 bases, J shed 2 bases, and the junction held 8 bases outside the gene matches. The CDR3 length is 15 residues. The germline gives CDR1 LGHNA, CDR2 YNFKEQ. The CDR3 spells CASTGLAGNTGELFF. CDR3 nucleotide sequence: TGTGCCAGTACTGGTCTAGCGGGTAACACCGGGGAGCTGTTTTTT.

This chain links TRBV7-9 with TRBJ1-4; 11 nucleotides align to TRBD1. The CDR3 has 16 amino acids. The V and J ends lost 3 bases and 2 bases, in that order; junction bases with no gene match: 2. Germline V lookup: CDR1 SEHNR, CDR2 FQNEAQ (reference sequence). CDR3 sequence (DNA): TGTGCCAGCAGCTTCGGACAGGGGGCGACTAATGAAAAACTGTTTTTT. Protein product: CASSFGQGATNEKLFF. Full variable domain (outside the CDR3, taken from reference TRBV7-9 and TRBJ1-4): DTGVSQNPRHKITKRGQNVTFRCDPISEHNRLYWYRQTLGQGPEFLTYFQNEAQLEKSRLLSDRFSAERPKGSFSTLEIQRTEQGDSAMYLCASSFGQGATNEKLFFGSGTQLSVL.

The chain uses TRBV28 and TRBJ1-2; D is possibly TRBD1 (5 bases). This CDR3 spans 15 amino acids. Trimming shortened V by 4 bases and J by 2 bases, and 14 bases separated the two germline ends. CDR1 is MDHEN, CDR2 SYDVKM, per germline. The CDR3 loop is CASSSPIGGNYGYTF. The CDR3 nucleotides read TGTGCCAGCAGTTCCCCGATTGGGGGGAACTATGGCTACACCTTC.